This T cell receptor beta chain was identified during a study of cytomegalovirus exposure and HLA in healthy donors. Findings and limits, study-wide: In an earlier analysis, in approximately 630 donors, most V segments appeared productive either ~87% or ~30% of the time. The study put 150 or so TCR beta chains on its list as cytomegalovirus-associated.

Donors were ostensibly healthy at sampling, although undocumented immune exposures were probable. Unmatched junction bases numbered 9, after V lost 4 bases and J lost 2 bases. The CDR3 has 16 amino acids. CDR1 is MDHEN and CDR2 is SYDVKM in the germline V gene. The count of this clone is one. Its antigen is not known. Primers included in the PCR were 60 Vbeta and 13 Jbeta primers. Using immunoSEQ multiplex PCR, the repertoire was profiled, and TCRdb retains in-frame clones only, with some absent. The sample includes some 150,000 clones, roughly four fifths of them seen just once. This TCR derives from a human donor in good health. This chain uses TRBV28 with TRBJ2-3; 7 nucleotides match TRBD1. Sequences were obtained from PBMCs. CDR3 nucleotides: TGTGCCAGCAGTTCCCCGGGACAGTCCTACACAGATACGCAGTATTTT. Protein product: CASSSPGQSYTDTQYF.